The present T cell receptor (beta chain) was sequenced within a study of blood T cell repertoires in COVID-19. Study summary: The United States, Italy and Spain provided the acute and convalescent COVID-19 samples. PBMCs, B-cell-depleted T cells, or T cells provided the cDNA or gDNA that made up the material.

Study processing details: Amplification from reference gene primers served as the basis for estimated nucleated cell counts. Libraries were prepared by immunoSEQ multiplex PCR; TCRdb keeps only in-frame clonotypes and omits some of them. The V and J calls and the clone size are those of that table, but D and trimming were determined from the DNA. The table includes around 120,000 clones, more than 60% detected once. This clone was counted once. Unmatched junction bases numbered 9, after V lost 5 bases and J lost 1 base. The CDR3 totals 16 residues. Germline CDR1 is LNHDA and CDR2 is SQIVND (reference sequence).

The chain carries TRBV19 and TRBJ2-3; 7 nucleotides agree with TRBD2. The receptor comes from a man in his 70s with acute or convalescent COVID-19. Sequenced sample: peripheral blood. The CDR3 DNA reads TGTGCCAGTAGTTCACGGGGGGTTCTCGGCACAGATACGCAGTATTTT. Its protein is CASSSRGVLGTDTQYF.